This is a list of T cell receptor beta chains from one sample in a study of T cell changes during pregnancy in multiple sclerosis. The assay was immunoSEQ multiplex PCR, and TCRdb's table has in-frame clones only and misses some. The data contain approximately 88,000 clones, roughly 93% of them singletons. The source material was peripheral blood, sampled in the third trimester of pregnancy. Receptor source: a female donor with multiple sclerosis, enrolled in a pregnancy study. The CDR3 runs from the conserved cysteine through the conserved F or W. The D gene is left open where the match is weak. Only part of the rows carry a size: once, few, many, or a class if the clone is expanded.

CDR3: CASSLGSPSTGDGYTF; DNA: TGTGCCAGCAGCTTAGGTTCCCCTAGCACCGGGGATGGCTACACCTTC; V: TRBV7-9; J: TRBJ1-2; size: .; D: .
CDR3: CASSSGLADFYEQYF; DNA: TGTGCCAGCAGCTCGGGACTAGCCGATTTCTACGAGCAGTACTTC; V: TRBV7-9; J: TRBJ2-7; size: once; D: TRBD2
CDR3: CASSETGSRLNTIYF; DNA: TGTGCCAGCAGTGAGACAGGATCACGGTTAAACACCATATATTTT; V: TRBV2; J: TRBJ1-3; size: .; D: .
CDR3: CARSLAPRFGYGYTF; DNA: TGTGCCAGAAGCTTGGCACCGAGATTCGGCTATGGCTACACCTTC; V: TRBV5-3; J: TRBJ1-2; size: .; D: .
CDR3: CASSEEVGLAGYNEQFF; DNA: TGTGCCAGCAGTGAAGAGGTCGGGCTAGCGGGGTACAATGAGCAGTTCTTC; V: TRBV2; J: TRBJ2-1; size: .; D: TRBD2
CDR3: CASTPGNYGYTF; DNA: TGTGCCAGCACGCCAGGGAACTATGGCTACACCTTC; V: TRBV28; J: TRBJ1-2; size: .; D: .
CDR3: CASFEGGRLETQYF; DNA: TGTGCCAGCTTCGAAGGTGGGCGTCTGGAGACCCAGTACTTC; V: TRBV6-6; J: TRBJ2-5; size: .; D: .
CDR3: CASSQDRRAYEQYF; DNA: TGCGCCAGCAGCCAAGATAGACGGGCCTACGAGCAGTACTTC; V: TRBV4-3; J: TRBJ2-7; size: .; D: .
CDR3: CASSESPLEEAGTGELFF; DNA: TGCGCCAGCAGTGAGTCGCCCCTCGAGGAGGCGGGCACCGGGGAGCTGTTTTTT; V: TRBV10-1; J: TRBJ2-2; size: .; D: .
CDR3: CASSFWVASGRVRETQYF; DNA: TGTGCCAGCAGCTTCTGGGTGGCTAGCGGGAGGGTTAGGGAGACCCAGTACTTC; V: TRBV11-2; J: TRBJ2-5; size: .; D: TRBD2
CDR3: CASSPTRGYEQYF; DNA: TGCGCCAGCAGCCCCACTCGGGGCTACGAGCAGTACTTC; V: TRBV4-1; J: TRBJ2-7; size: .; D: .
CDR3: CSVPGIPGETQYF; DNA: TGCAGCGTACCAGGGATCCCAGGGGAGACCCAGTACTTC; V: TRBV29-1; J: TRBJ2-5; size: .; D: .
CDR3: CASSFFPGHQNTEAFF; DNA: TGTGCCAGCAGCTTTTTTCCGGGACATCAGAACACTGAAGCTTTCTTT; V: TRBV5-5; J: TRBJ1-1; size: .; D: .
CDR3: CASSLGDSRNTEAFF; DNA: TGTGCCAGCAGCTTAGGGGACAGCCGAAACACTGAAGCTTTCTTT; V: TRBV7-9; J: TRBJ1-1; size: .; D: TRBD1
CDR3: CASSQVGGERGYTF; DNA: TGTGCCAGCAGCCAGGTGGGGGGGGAGCGTGGCTACACCTTC; V: TRBV7-9; J: TRBJ1-2; size: .; D: .
CDR3: CASSEVGGQGPADTQYF; DNA: TGTGCCAGCAGCGAGGTGGGGGGACAGGGCCCGGCAGATACGCAGTATTTT; V: TRBV9; J: TRBJ2-3; size: .; D: TRBD1
CDR3: CAWSVKSKGWVGEQYF; DNA: TGTGCCTGGAGTGTTAAGTCGAAGGGGTGGGTGGGCGAGCAGTACTTC; V: TRBV30; J: TRBJ2-7; size: .; D: .
CDR3: CASSEGLAGGPVTDTQYF; DNA: TGTGCCAGCAGTGAAGGACTAGCGGGAGGGCCGGTCACAGATACGCAGTATTTT; V: TRBV6-1; J: TRBJ2-3; size: .; D: TRBD2
CDR3: CAGALSGRGEGYTF; DNA: TGTGCCGGAGCTTTATCTGGACGGGGGGAAGGCTACACCTTC; V: TRBV6-1; J: TRBJ1-2; size: few; D: .
CDR3: CASSLGGTSGVYNEQFF; DNA: TGTGCCAGCAGCTTGGGGGGGACTAGCGGAGTCTACAATGAGCAGTTCTTC; V: TRBV5-4; J: TRBJ2-1; size: .; D: TRBD2
CDR3: CASSTSSSSSYNEQFF; DNA: TGTGCCAGCAGCACTAGCTCCTCGAGCTCCTACAATGAGCAGTTCTTC; V: TRBV5-4; J: TRBJ2-1; size: .; D: .
CDR3: CAISDTSGVYNEQFF; DNA: TGTGCCATCAGCGATACTAGCGGGGTATACAATGAGCAGTTCTTC; V: TRBV10-3; J: TRBJ2-1; size: .; D: TRBD2
CDR3: CATSRRTTGGRQPQHF; DNA: TGTGCCACCAGCAGGCGAACCACAGGGGGGCGGCAGCCCCAGCATTTT; V: TRBV15; J: TRBJ1-5; size: .; D: TRBD1
CDR3: CASISRLAATDTQYF; DNA: TGTGCCAGCATATCAAGACTAGCGGCCACAGATACGCAGTATTTT; V: TRBV6-1; J: TRBJ2-3; size: .; D: TRBD2
CDR3: CASSLAGGRGETQYF; DNA: TGTGCCAGCAGCTTAGCGGGAGGCCGGGGAGAGACCCAGTACTTC; V: TRBV7-6; J: TRBJ2-5; size: once; D: .
CDR3: CASSSQGGPSDTQYF; DNA: TGTGCCAGCAGCTCGCAGGGGGGTCCGTCGGATACGCAGTATTTT; V: TRBV28; J: TRBJ2-3; size: .; D: .
CDR3: CASSEKVDGVGNQPQHF; DNA: TGTGCCAGCAGTGAAAAAGTTGACGGGGTAGGCAATCAGCCCCAGCATTTT; V: TRBV6-1; J: TRBJ1-5; size: .; D: .
CDR3: CAWSVQGVRSMNTEAFF; DNA: TGTGCCTGGAGTGTACAGGGGGTGAGGTCGATGAACACTGAAGCTTTCTTT; V: TRBV30; J: TRBJ1-1; size: .; D: TRBD1
CDR3: CASSLVVQGSSGANVLTF; DNA: TGCGCCAGCAGCTTGGTCGTTCAGGGTTCCTCTGGGGCCAACGTCCTGACTTTC; V: TRBV5-1; J: TRBJ2-6; size: .; D: .
CDR3: CASSSPRGGREGSTDTQYF; DNA: TGTGCCAGCAGTTCACCGCGAGGGGGGCGGGAGGGGAGCACAGATACGCAGTATTTT; V: TRBV28; J: TRBJ2-3; size: once; D: TRBD2
CDR3: CASSFSSGSSYNEQFF; DNA: TGTGCCAGCAGTTTTAGTAGCGGGAGCTCCTACAATGAGCAGTTCTTC; V: TRBV2; J: TRBJ2-1; size: .; D: TRBD2
CDR3: CASSVVADLRGNTIYF; DNA: TGTGCCAGCAGCGTAGTGGCGGATTTGAGAGGAAACACCATATATTTT; V: TRBV9; J: TRBJ1-3; size: .; D: .
CDR3: CASSHLQGLANYGYTF; DNA: TGCGCCAGCAGCCATTTACAGGGCCTAGCTAACTATGGCTACACCTTC; V: TRBV4-3; J: TRBJ1-2; size: .; D: .
CDR3: CSVEEGRDTQYF; DNA: TGCAGCGTTGAAGAGGGGCGGGATACGCAGTATTTT; V: TRBV29-1; J: TRBJ2-3; size: .; D: .
CDR3: CAWEPGQGLAGELFF; DNA: TGTGCCTGGGAGCCAGGACAGGGGTTAGCCGGGGAGCTGTTTTTT; V: TRBV30; J: TRBJ2-2; size: .; D: TRBD1
CDR3: CASSKTFF; DNA: TGTGCCAGCAGTAAAACTTTCTTT; V: TRBV3-2; J: TRBJ1-1; size: once; D: .
CDR3: CASSRRSGSYFTGELFF; DNA: TGTGCCAGCAGTAGGAGGAGCGGGAGTTACTTCACCGGGGAGCTGTTTTTT; V: TRBV2; J: TRBJ2-2; size: .; D: TRBD2
CDR3: CARGKANEQFF; DNA: TGTGCCAGGGGTAAAGCGAATGAGCAGTTCTTC; V: TRBV2; J: TRBJ2-1; size: .; D: .
CDR3: CASSQELGPAKNIQYF; DNA: TGCGCCAGCAGCCAAGAACTAGGCCCGGCCAAAAACATTCAGTACTTC; V: TRBV4-1; J: TRBJ2-4; size: .; D: .
CDR3: CASSPTSGKDNEQFF; DNA: TGTGCCAGCAGCCCGACTAGCGGGAAAGACAATGAGCAGTTCTTC; V: TRBV7-8; J: TRBJ2-1; size: .; D: TRBD2
CDR3: CSARKGQGKYF; DNA: TGCAGTGCTAGGAAGGGACAGGGGAAGTATTTT; V: TRBV20-1; J: TRBJ2-3; size: .; D: TRBD1
CDR3: CASSSTRGPSSYNEQFF; DNA: TGTGCCAGCAGCTCCACCAGGGGCCCGAGCTCCTACAATGAGCAGTTCTTC; V: TRBV7-9; J: TRBJ2-1; size: .; D: .
CDR3: CASSLQGLAQFF; DNA: TGTGCCAGCAGTTTACAGGGACTAGCACAGTTCTTC; V: TRBV28; J: TRBJ2-1; size: .; D: TRBD2
CDR3: CASSPGQNQPQHF; DNA: TGTGCCAGCTCACCAGGCCAGAATCAGCCCCAGCATTTT; V: TRBV18; J: TRBJ1-5; size: few; D: .
CDR3: CASSPRTSGTQFF; DNA: TGTGCCAGCAGTCCCCGGACTAGCGGGACGCAGTTCTTC; V: TRBV27; J: TRBJ2-1; size: .; D: TRBD2
CDR3: CASSPQGPNNEQFF; DNA: TGTGCCAGCAGTCCTCAGGGGCCCAACAATGAGCAGTTCTTC; V: TRBV6-5; J: TRBJ2-1; size: .; D: .
CDR3: CASSLGLARGSETQYF; DNA: TGTGCCAGCAGCTTAGGACTAGCCCGCGGGTCTGAGACCCAGTACTTC; V: TRBV7-2; J: TRBJ2-5; size: .; D: TRBD2
CDR3: CASSLGTAGPVTYNEQFF; DNA: TGTGCCAGCAGCTTAGGAACAGCGGGCCCAGTTACCTACAATGAGCAGTTCTTC; V: TRBV11-3; J: TRBJ2-1; size: .; D: .
CDR3: CASSFLAGGGNEQFF; DNA: TGTGCCAGCAGCTTTCTAGCGGGAGGCGGCAATGAGCAGTTCTTC; V: TRBV7-6; J: TRBJ2-1; size: .; D: TRBD2
CDR3: CASNNTPLGRYPEAFF; DNA: TGTGCCAGCAACAACACCCCCCTCGGCAGGTACCCTGAAGCTTTCTTT; V: TRBV6-6; J: TRBJ1-1; size: .; D: .
CDR3: CASSFGQGADYGYTF; DNA: TGTGCCAGCAGCTTTGGTCAGGGGGCTGACTATGGCTACACCTTC; V: TRBV5-4; J: TRBJ1-2; size: .; D: TRBD1
CDR3: CASSWGGTGYTF; DNA: TGTGCCAGCAGCTGGGGGGGCACGGGCTACACCTTC; V: TRBV5-4; J: TRBJ1-2; size: .; D: .
CDR3: CASRSGGSLDTQYF; DNA: TGTGCCAGCAGGTCGGGGGGGTCCCTGGATACGCAGTATTTT; V: TRBV28; J: TRBJ2-3; size: .; D: TRBD2
CDR3: CASSLAGIGQPQHF; DNA: TGTGCCAGCAGTTTGGCGGGGATCGGTCAGCCCCAGCATTTT; V: TRBV27; J: TRBJ1-5; size: few; D: .
CDR3: CASSLTGVDQPQHF; DNA: TGTGCCAGCAGCTTAACAGGGGTAGATCAGCCCCAGCATTTT; V: TRBV7-9; J: TRBJ1-5; size: .; D: TRBD1
CDR3: CASSLPGLDSNEQFF; DNA: TGTGCCAGCAGCTTACCTGGACTAGATTCCAATGAGCAGTTCTTC; V: TRBV7-2; J: TRBJ2-1; size: .; D: TRBD2
CDR3: CASRLIAWFTGESHEQFF; DNA: TGTGCCAGCAGACTCATAGCTTGGTTCACGGGGGAGAGTCATGAGCAGTTCTTC; V: TRBV7-9; J: TRBJ2-1; size: .; D: .
CDR3: CASRPLQGGSYNEQFF; DNA: TGTGCCAGCAGACCCCTACAAGGGGGTTCCTACAATGAGCAGTTCTTC; V: TRBV9; J: TRBJ2-1; size: .; D: .
CDR3: CAISEGTVTQYF; DNA: TGTGCCATCAGTGAGGGTACGGTGACGCAGTATTTT; V: TRBV10-3; J: TRBJ2-3; size: .; D: .